One sample yielded the 9 T cell receptor beta chains listed below, sequenced in a study of control samples from healthy donors and cancer patients. TCRdb's table, derived via immunoSEQ multiplex PCR, lists solely in-frame clones and lacks some. The data show 60,000 to 95,000 clones, approximately 84% seen once. The sample comprised blood. These receptors were taken from a man aged 50 or older in good health.

This clone was detected only once. The rearrangement links TRBV27 to TRBJ2-3; D call uncertain. V gave up 3 bases and J gave up 5 bases, with 9 bases separating them. Germline-derived CDR1 and CDR2 are MNHEY and SMNVEV (reference sequence). This CDR3 contains 13 residues. The CDR3, as DNA: TGTGCCAGCAGTTTTAGAGAAGGAGATACGCAGTATTTT. Amino acid sequence: CASSFREGDTQYF.

The chain recombines TRBV18 with TRBJ1-3; D gene unclear. The length of the CDR3 is 14 residues. Germline V lookup: CDR1 KGHSH, CDR2 LQKENI. V dropped 6 bases and J dropped 0 bases, with 9 bases sitting between them. Here the CDR3 reads CASSWNLSGNTIYF. The CDR3 DNA follows: TGTGCCAGCTCGTGGAATCTCTCTGGAAACACCATATATTTT.

The genes are TRBV4-3 and TRBJ2-3; D might be TRBD1 (6 bases). CDR1 and CDR2 (germline): LGHNA, YSLEER. The CDR3 covers 16 residues. The V end was cut by 1 base, the J end by 2 bases, with 13 bases between. The CDR3 nucleotides are TGCGCCAGCAGCCAAGGAATCGCAGGGGACACAGATACGCAGTATTTT. It specifies CASSQGIAGDTDTQYF.

The chain couples TRBV11-3 to TRBJ2-3; 7 bases agree with TRBD2. Trimming at V came to 3 bases and at J to 4 bases, leaving 13 bases not matched to a gene. Germline loops: CDR1 SGHNT, CDR2 YENEEA. CDR3 length: 17 amino acids. In DNA form, the CDR3 reads TGTGCCAGCAGCTTGATGTCAGCGGGACGGTACGCAGATACGCAGTATTTT. It encodes CASSLMSAGRYADTQYF.

This chain uses TRBV11-3 with TRBJ1-1, with D unclear. Trimming pared 10 bases from V and 4 bases from J, leaving 16 bases between. The CDR3 covers 13 residues. From germline, CDR1 is SGHNT and CDR2 YENEEA. This chain's CDR3 is CATRSRGGTEAFF. CDR3 DNA sequence: TGTGCCACCAGATCGCGGGGAGGCACTGAAGCTTTCTTT.

The chain employs TRBV7-6 and TRBJ1-3, with unresolved D. This CDR3 is 15 amino acids long. The V gene's germline CDR1 is SGHVS and CDR2 FNYEAQ. The germline V and J ends were trimmed by 3 bases and 3 bases, with 12 bases remaining between them. This CDR3 reads CASSFSPGGGNTIYF. The CDR3 DNA reads TGTGCCAGCAGCTTCTCGCCGGGCGGTGGAAACACCATATATTTT.

The chain uses TRBV7-6 and TRBJ2-7, with D tentatively TRBD1 (5 bases). V shed 5 bases and J shed 2 bases, with 13 bases lying between them. The germline gives CDR1 SGHVS, CDR2 FNYEAQ. CDR3 length equals 14 residues. DNA of the CDR3: TGTGCCAGCAGCCAACAGGCATCCACCTACGAGCAGTACTTC. It yields the protein CASSQQASTYEQYF.

The chain joins TRBV24-1 to TRBJ2-3; the match to TRBD2 covers 11 bases. The CDR3 sequence is 19 residues long. Germline values: CDR1 KGHDR, CDR2 SFDVKD. The V gene end was trimmed by 3 bases and the J gene end by 2 bases; junction bases not matched to a gene: 12. The CDR3 region has the DNA TGTGCCACCAGTGATCCAACGGGCCTAGCGGGAGGACCCACAGATACGCAGTATTTT. Its translation: CATSDPTGLAGGPTDTQYF.

The chain is built from TRBV4-1 and TRBJ2-7, with D hard to call. V was pared by 0 bases and J by 3 bases, with 6 bases between. CDR1 and CDR2 from the germline V gene are MGHRA and YSYEKL. This CDR3 is built from 13 residues. CDR3 sequence (DNA): TGCGCCAGCAGCCAAGATTATCTCTACGAGCAGTACTTC. Protein sequence: CASSQDYLYEQYF.